Below are 17 T cell receptor beta chains sequenced from a single sample in a study of blood T cells in healthy people across ages. A J-beta primer mix and a sample-barcoded 5' primer were used in a second PCR of about 7 to 12 cycles. TCRdb redid the calling of the 5' RACE reads with MiXCR, one entry per CDR3 protein. Of approximately 1,700,000 distinct CDR3 sequences in the sample, about 39% are singletons; the top ten hold about 23%. Source material: blood. Source of these receptors: a human donor in good health.

This rearrangement joins TRBV7-9 to TRBJ2-6, with no clear D. The ends were cut back, 3 bases at V and 0 bases at J, with 9 bases in the middle. This CDR3 spans 16 amino acids. Per the germline V gene, CDR1 is SEHNR and CDR2 is FQNEAQ (reference sequence). CDR3 loop: CASSFAAISGANVLTF. CDR3 in DNA: TGTGCCAGCAGCTTCGCGGCAATCTCTGGGGCCAACGTCCTGACTTTC. The variable domain in full, completed from reference TRBV7-9 and TRBJ2-6, reads DTGVSQNPRHKITKRGQNVTFRCDPISEHNRLYWYRQTLGQGPEFLTYFQNEAQLEKSRLLSDRFSAERPKGSFSTLEIQRTEQGDSAMYLCASSFAAISGANVLTFGAGSRLTVL.

This sequence joins TRBV5-1 and TRBJ2-3, with D tentatively TRBD1 (5 bases). The CDR3 sequence is 16 residues long. Per the germline V gene, CDR1 is SGHRS and CDR2 is YFSETQ. Trimming pared 7 bases from V and 0 bases from J, leaving 18 bases between. The CDR3 region is CASRTWGDVSTDTQYF. CDR3 in DNA: TGCGCCAGCCGCACTTGGGGCGATGTAAGCACAGATACGCAGTATTTT.

In regard to this clonotype: The germline gene is not matched at one end of the junction; a read error may be the cause. The rearrangement links TRBV4-1 to TRBJ2-7; D ambiguous. The CDR3 is made up of 15 amino acids. Per the germline V gene, CDR1 is MGHRA and CDR2 is YSYEKL. The CDR3 region has the DNA TGCACCAGCAGCTTCCTACCGCAGTCTCCCTACGAGCAGTACTTC. Its protein is CTSSFLPQSPYEQYF.

The CDR3 nucleotides are TGTGCCAGCAGTCGGACAGTAGGGTACGAGCAGTACTTC. Its protein is CASSRTVGYEQYF. The chain recombines TRBV6-5 with TRBJ2-4; the D gene is possibly TRBD1 (6 bases). The J call may be mistaken, given a closer DNA end match to TRBJ2-7. This CDR3 is built from 13 residues. The germline V gene has CDR1 MNHEY and CDR2 SVGAGI.

V and J are TRBV12-3 or TRBV12-4 and TRBJ2-7; D may correspond to TRBD1 or TRBD2 (5 bases each). The CDR3 is 16 residues long. Trimming stripped 10 bases from V and 0 bases from J, with 22 bases between. The CDR3 is CANSLHGRGFSYEQYF. The CDR3, as DNA: TGTGCCAACAGCTTGCACGGCCGGGGCTTCTCCTACGAGCAGTACTTC.

The rearrangement uses TRBV2 and TRBJ2-1, with a weak D call TRBD2 (6 bases). In germline, CDR1 is SNHLY, CDR2 FYNNEI. Trimming removed 7 bases at V and 7 bases at J, with 17 bases between. The CDR3 runs to 14 residues. CDR3 in amino acids: CASIFGTQRNEQFF. The DNA for the CDR3 is TGTGCCAGCATTTTTGGGACTCAGAGGAATGAGCAGTTCTTC.

The V gene is TRBV19, the J gene TRBJ1-2; the D gene is possibly TRBD1 (6 bases). V was trimmed by 7 bases and J by 5 bases, leaving 14 bases between them. CDR1 is LNHDA and CDR2 is SQIVND in the germline V gene (reference sequence). The CDR3 contains 13 residues. The CDR3 coding sequence is TGTGCCAGTACCGAGAGGGGGGGTTATGGCTACACCTTC. This sequence encodes CASTERGGYGYTF.

This clonotype occurred many times. In nucleotides, the CDR3 is TGTGCCAGCAGCCAAACAGGGGGCACTGAAGCTTTCTTT. Protein product: CASSQTGGTEAFF. V and J are TRBV7-6 and TRBJ1-1, with 8 bases identical to TRBD1. Germline V lookup: CDR1 SGHVS, CDR2 FNYEAQ. The V and J ends lost 5 bases and 4 bases, in that order; junction bases with no gene match: 3. The length of the CDR3 is 13 residues.

A few counts support this clonotype. The chain couples TRBV7-2 to TRBJ2-7; 11 bases fit TRBD2. This CDR3 is built from 15 residues. Trimming removed 5 bases from V and 7 bases from J; junction bases left unmatched: 10. CDR1 and CDR2 from the germline V gene are SGHTA and FQGNSA. The CDR3 sequence is CASSPRLAGTREQYF. The DNA for the CDR3 is TGTGCCAGCAGCCCGCGACTAGCGGGGACGCGTGAGCAGTACTTC.

In its sample, this clonotype was seen a few times. The chain carries TRBV7-8 and TRBJ2-1, with 13 bases fitting TRBD2. With 5 bases clipped from V and 10 bases from J, the junction kept 8 bases outside the gene matches. This CDR3 has 15 residues. The germline CDR1 and CDR2 sequences are SGHVS and FQNEAQ. The DNA for the CDR3 is TGTGCCAGCAGCCCCAGATCGGGACTAGCGGGAGAGCAGTTCTTC. Its translation: CASSPRSGLAGEQFF. Full variable domain (outside the CDR3, taken from reference TRBV7-8 and TRBJ2-1): GAGVSQSPRYKVAKRGQDVALRCDPISGHVSLFWYQQALGQGPEFLTYFQNEAQLDKSGLPSDRFFAERPEGSVSTLKIQRTQQEDSAVYLCASSPRSGLAGEQFFGPGTRLTVL.

Details on this clonotype: Compared with germline, one end of the junction differs, possibly owing to a read error. The rearrangement links TRBV20-1 to TRBJ1-5, with 11 bases identical to TRBD1. The CDR3 covers 15 residues. Germline V gene data show CDR1 as DFQATT and CDR2 as SNEGSKA (reference sequence). CDR3 DNA: TGCAGTGCTGGAGACCGGGACAGGGGGGATCAGCCCCAGCATTTT. This sequence encodes CSAGDRDRGDQPQHF.

This chain joins TRBV9 and TRBJ2-7; no reliable D call. This CDR3 has 13 amino acids. Trimming took off 4 bases at V and 5 bases at J, with 13 bases between the two ends. Germline CDR1 is SGDLS and CDR2 is YYNGEE. As DNA, the CDR3 is TGTGCCAGCAGCCCCTCCCCACCCCACGAGCAGTACTTC. Translating gives CASSPSPPHEQYF. Full variable domain (outside the CDR3, taken from reference TRBV9 and TRBJ2-7): DSGVTQTPKHLITATGQRVTLRCSPRSGDLSVYWYQQSLDQGLQFLIQYYNGEERAKGNILERFSAQQFPDLHSELNLSSLELGDSALYFCASSPSPPHEQYFGPGTRLTVT.

J is TRBJ2-3 and V is TRBV6-2 or TRBV6-3; D unresolved. This CDR3 region has 15 residues. Germline V gene lookup returns CDR1 MNHEY and CDR2 SVGEGT. Trimming removed 1 base from V and 3 bases from J, with 11 bases in between. CDR3 protein: CASSYYREITDTQYF. CDR3 DNA sequence: TGTGCCAGCAGTTACTACAGAGAGATAACAGATACGCAGTATTTT.

V usage is TRBV2 and J usage is TRBJ2-1; TRBD1 might be the D (5 bases). This CDR3 is built from 15 residues. Germline V CDR1 and CDR2: SNHLY, FYNNEI. Trimming removed 5 bases from V and 0 bases from J, with 11 bases in between. CDR3 amino acids: CASSTGQNSYNEQFF. DNA for the CDR3: TGTGCCAGCAGTACTGGACAAAACTCCTACAATGAGCAGTTCTTC.

This clonotype was picked up a small number of times. The rearrangement links TRBV7-9 to TRBJ2-7; D assignment may be TRBD1 or TRBD2 (5 bases each). Per germline, CDR1 SEHNR and CDR2 FQNEAQ (reference sequence). The V end was cut by 8 bases, the J end by 0 bases, with 14 bases between. This CDR3 region has 14 residues. CDR3 DNA: TGTGCCAGCTCTCGGGACGTCGACTCCTACGAGCAGTACTTC. This gives the protein CASSRDVDSYEQYF.

Many counts were recorded for this clonotype. The gene calls are TRBV4-1 and TRBJ2-4; D uncertain. The CDR3 loop spans 11 amino acids. Germline lookup yields CDR1 MGHRA and CDR2 YSYEKL. Trimming took off 3 bases at V and 5 bases at J, with 2 bases between the two ends. The DNA of the CDR3 is TGCGCCAGCAGCCAGCAAAACATTCAGTACTTC. Amino acid sequence: CASSQQNIQYF.

The chain couples TRBV28 to TRBJ2-5; tentatively, D is TRBD2 (6 bases). Germline V gene lookup returns CDR1 MDHEN and CDR2 SYDVKM. This CDR3 comprises 15 residues. V dropped 4 bases and J dropped 7 bases, with 19 bases sitting between them. The CDR3 DNA reads as TGTGCCAGCAGTTCCCCGGGCGGGGTCCACGGGACCCAGTACTTC. The encoded protein is CASSSPGGVHGTQYF.